The 24 T cell receptor beta chains below all came from one sample that was sequenced in a study of blood T cells in healthy people across ages. Primers used in a second PCR of roughly 6 to 12 cycles were a sample-barcoded 5' primer and a J-beta primer mix. MiXCR was run by TCRdb on the 5' RACE reads, yielding one entry per CDR3 protein. The profile shows 780,000 or so distinct CDR3 sequences, roughly three fifths of them singletons. The source material was blood. Receptor source: a middle-aged man in good health.

About this clonotype: This may arise from a read error, as a much more abundant clone is one base away. The chain carries TRBV27 and TRBJ2-1; 11 bases agree with TRBD1. Germline V gives CDR1 MNHEY, CDR2 SMNVEV (reference sequence). The J segment lost 3 bases and the V segment lost 6 bases, leaving 4 bases of the junction unmatched. The CDR3 loop spans 15 amino acids. The CDR3 DNA sequence: TGTGCCAGCAGCCGCGGGACAGGGGGCTACAATGAGCAGTTCTTC. Amino acids: CASSRGTGGYNEQFF.

The rearrangement links TRBV6-5 to TRBJ1-1, with D possibly matching TRBD1 (6 bases). The germline gives CDR1 MNHEY, CDR2 SVGAGI. The CDR3 extends over 14 amino acids. Trimming removed 5 bases at V and 0 bases at J, with 10 bases between. The CDR3 region is CASSRNRVNTEAFF. In DNA form, the CDR3 reads TGTGCCAGCAGTAGGAACAGGGTGAACACTGAAGCTTTCTTT.

The chain has TRBV30 and TRBJ1-2, with D unclear. This CDR3 is 13 amino acids long. In germline, CDR1 is GTSNPN, CDR2 SVGIG (reference sequence). The V gene lost 1 base and the J gene lost 2 bases, with 8 bases spanning the gap. The CDR3 nucleotides are TGTGCCTGGAGTGAACGGCGCAACTATGGCTACACCTTC. Its protein product is CAWSERRNYGYTF.

This clonotype occurred a few times. The rearrangement links TRBV7-2 to TRBJ2-1; 7 nucleotides agree with TRBD2. V shed 5 bases, J shed 5 bases, and the junction held 12 bases outside the gene matches. Germline-derived CDR1 and CDR2 are SGHTA and FQGNSA. The CDR3 runs 16 residues. The CDR3 loop is CASSTRWARGNNEQFF. The CDR3 DNA reads TGTGCCAGCAGCACCCGGTGGGCGCGGGGGAACAATGAGCAGTTCTTC. The complete variable domain, with remaining parts taken from reference TRBV7-2 and TRBJ2-1, reads GAGVSQSPSNKVTEKGKDVELRCDPISGHTALYWYRQSLGQGLEFLIYFQGNSAPDKSGLPSDRFSAERTGGSVSTLTIQRTQQEDSAVYLCASSTRWARGNNEQFFGPGTRLTVL.

The chain has TRBV7-2 and TRBJ2-7; tentatively, D is TRBD2 (7 bases). Germline loops: CDR1 SGHTA, CDR2 FQGNSA. V lost 5 bases and J lost 6, with 26 bases in between. The CDR3 runs 17 residues. CDR3: CASSAQGGGRLPIEQYF. The CDR3 DNA follows: TGTGCCAGCAGCGCCCAAGGGGGGGGACGCCTACCGATCGAGCAGTACTTC. The full variable domain, in which reference TRBV7-2 and TRBJ2-7 provide the parts outside the CDR3, is GAGVSQSPSNKVTEKGKDVELRCDPISGHTALYWYRQSLGQGLEFLIYFQGNSAPDKSGLPSDRFSAERTGGSVSTLTIQRTQQEDSAVYLCASSAQGGGRLPIEQYFGPGTRLTVT.

The chain employs TRBV5-1 and TRBJ2-3, with TRBD2 identical over 11 bases. This CDR3 region has 16 residues. The junction had 8 bases not matched to a gene; V was cut back by 5 bases and J by 3 bases. Germline V gene data show CDR1 as SGHRS and CDR2 as YFSETQ. CDR3 sequence (DNA): TGCGCCAGCAGGCCTAGCGGGAGGTCTCGAACAGATACGCAGTATTTT. Protein sequence: CASRPSGRSRTDTQYF.

A note on this clonotype: Sequence at one end of the junction differs from germline and may be a read error. The genes are TRBV9 and TRBJ2-3, with 9 bases lining up with TRBD2. Germline V CDR1 and CDR2: SGDLS, YYNGEE. This CDR3 contains 17 residues. CDR3 nucleotide sequence: TGTGCCAGCAGCGTAACGGCTAGCGGGGCTAGCACAGGTACGCAGTATTTT. Protein sequence: CASSVTASGASTGTQYF. Filled out from reference TRBV9 and TRBJ2-3, the complete variable domain reads DSGVTQTPKHLITATGQRVTLRCSPRSGDLSVYWYQQSLDQGLQFLIQYYNGEERAKGNILERFSAQQFPDLHSELNLSSLELGDSALYFCASSVTASGASTGTQYFGPGTRLTVL.

The gene calls are TRBV6-1 and TRBJ2-2; 12 nucleotides match TRBD2. Per germline, CDR1 MNHNS and CDR2 SASEGT. The CDR3 sequence is 17 residues long. After removal of 4 bases from V and 2 bases from J, the junction contained 5 bases not matched to a gene. CDR3 bases: TGTGCCAGCAGTGGTAGACTAGCGGGGGTTAACACCGGGGAGCTGTTTTTT. The encoded protein is CASSGRLAGVNTGELFF.

V is TRBV11-2 and J is TRBJ2-3, with 14 bases matching TRBD2. The CDR3 totals 18 residues. Germline CDR1 SGHAT, CDR2 FQNNGV. The J segment lost 4 bases and the V segment lost 5 bases, leaving 11 bases of the junction unmatched. CDR3 nucleotide sequence: TGTGCCAGCAGCACAAGGGGACTAGCGGGGGTTGGCGCAGATACGCAGTATTTT. Translated, it gives CASSTRGLAGVGADTQYF.

The chain couples TRBV15 to TRBJ2-7, with D maybe TRBD2 (7 bases). Gene TRBJ2-5 matches the end of the DNA better, so the J call may be wrong. This CDR3 contains 19 residues. Germline lookup yields CDR1 LNHNV and CDR2 YYDKDF (reference sequence). In nucleotides, the CDR3 is TGTGCCACCAGCAGAGATCAGGGAGGGGGACGGCAATTCTGGGAGACCCAGTACTTC. Translated, it gives CATSRDQGGGRQFWETQYF.

This rearrangement joins TRBV27 to TRBJ2-7, with 7 positions matching TRBD2. The junction had 11 bases not matched to a gene; V was cut back by 10 bases and J by 5 bases. This CDR3 has 13 amino acids. From germline, CDR1 is MNHEY and CDR2 SMNVEV (reference sequence). Here the CDR3 reads CATRDRTRNEQYF. The CDR3 bases are TGTGCCACCCGCGATCGGACTAGGAACGAGCAGTACTTC.

The chain has TRBV6-1 and TRBJ2-2; either TRBD1 or TRBD2 may supply D (5 bases each). The V gene's germline CDR1 is MNHNS and CDR2 SASEGT. V was clipped by 6 bases and J by 4 bases, with 12 bases between them. There are 14 residues in the CDR3. CDR3 sequence (DNA): TGTGCCAGCAGGGGGACCCGAGGCACCGGGGAGCTGTTTTTT. This encodes CASRGTRGTGELFF.

V gene TRBV7-9 combines with J gene TRBJ1-2, with TRBD1 matching 7 bases. Germline V gene lookup returns CDR1 SEHNR and CDR2 FQNEAQ (reference sequence). The V and J ends lost 1 base and 7 bases, in that order; junction bases with no gene match: 6. The CDR3 consists of 14 residues. The CDR3 DNA is TGTGCCAGCAGCTTAGGACAGGGTAATTTTGGCTACACCTTC. As protein: CASSLGQGNFGYTF.

This clonotype was counted ten times or more. The rearrangement uses TRBV12-3 or TRBV12-4 and TRBJ2-5, with 9 bases that match TRBD1. The CDR3 has 12 amino acids. J lost 3 bases, V lost 9 bases, and 2 bases had no gene match. The CDR3 region has the DNA TGTGCCAGTAGGGACAGGGAAGAGACCCAGTACTTC. Amino acid sequence: CASRDREETQYF.

The rearrangement joins TRBV28 to TRBJ2-7; 7 bases are a match to TRBD1. The J segment lost 4 bases and the V segment lost 10 bases, leaving 13 bases of the junction unmatched. The CDR3 is 14 amino acids. Germline V gene data show CDR1 as MDHEN and CDR2 as SYDVKM. DNA of the CDR3: TGTGCCACCCAGGGACAGCCCCAAGGGTACGAGCAGTACTTC. As protein: CATQGQPQGYEQYF.

This clonotype turned up a few times. The chain combines TRBV29-1 with TRBJ2-1, with D possibly being TRBD2 (5 bases). Germline CDR1 and CDR2: SQVTM and ANQGSEA. V shed 4 bases and J shed 2 bases, with 15 bases lying between them. This CDR3 is 15 amino acids long. CDR3 in DNA: TGCAGCGTTGGTGGTGCTAGCACCACCTACAATGAGCAGTTCTTC. The encoded protein is CSVGGASTTYNEQFF.

This clonotype was recorded a few times. J is TRBJ2-1 and V is TRBV29-1; D call uncertain. CDR1 and CDR2 from the germline V gene are SQVTM and ANQGSEA. This CDR3 has 12 amino acids. Trimming removed 6 bases from V and 7 bases from J, with 13 bases in between. The CDR3 is CSVRLERNEQFF. The CDR3 DNA reads as TGCAGCGTCCGACTGGAACGGAATGAGCAGTTCTTC.

This clonotype has more than one count but fewer than ten. The rearrangement joins TRBV7-6 to TRBJ2-5, with 8 bases matching TRBD2. After removal of 6 bases from V and 4 bases from J, the junction contained 7 bases not matched to a gene. The germline gives CDR1 SGHVS, CDR2 FNYEAQ. CDR3 length equals 14 residues. Written as DNA, the CDR3 is TGTGCCAGCAGTCTGACGGCGGGGGGAGAGACCCAGTACTTC. The encoded protein is CASSLTAGGETQYF.

The V and J genes are TRBV24-1 and TRBJ2-5; D is unresolved. CDR3 length equals 14 residues. The germline V and J ends were trimmed by 2 bases and 5 bases, with 11 bases remaining between them. The germline V gene encodes CDR1 KGHDR and CDR2 SFDVKD. CDR3 sequence reads: CATSDWVAEETQYF. The CDR3 DNA is TGTGCCACCAGTGATTGGGTCGCGGAGGAGACCCAGTACTTC.

As concerns this clonotype: One end of the junction varies from germline; a read error may be responsible. CDR3 amino acids: CASSRGAPSYERFF. The CDR3 DNA sequence: TGCGCCAGCAGCCGGGGGGCTCCATCGTATGAGCGGTTCTTC. The chain is built from TRBV5-1 and TRBJ2-1, with D maybe TRBD2 (7 bases). The germline CDR1 and CDR2 sequences are SGHRS and YFSETQ. The CDR3 covers 14 residues.

V and J are TRBV4-2 and TRBJ1-4; D is undetermined. The CDR3 is made up of 18 amino acids. The V gene lost 0 bases and the J gene lost 5 bases, with 19 bases spanning the gap. The V gene's germline CDR1 is LGHNA and CDR2 YNFKEQ. The CDR3 DNA sequence: TGTGCCAGCAGCCAAGACACCCTAGGTGCGGGGTTAAATGAAAAACTGTTTTTT. Translating gives CASSQDTLGAGLNEKLFF.

The sample holds many counts of this clonotype. CDR3 in DNA: TGTGCCAGCAGCCCCCAGCCGGGTGGGACGAACACTGAAGCTTTCTTT. It yields the protein CASSPQPGGTNTEAFF. This rearrangement joins TRBV7-3 to TRBJ1-1; a possible D gene is TRBD1 (5 bases). V lost 5 bases and J 1 base, leaving 17 bases between the germline ends. The CDR3 sequence is 16 residues long. CDR1 is SGHTA, CDR2 FQGTGA, per germline.

The sample holds one count of this clonotype. This chain links TRBV10-3 with TRBJ2-7, with 8 bases matching TRBD2. V dropped 6 bases and J dropped 4; count of bases not matched to a gene: 8. Germline V gene data show CDR1 as ENHRY and CDR2 as SYGVKD. This CDR3 is built from 14 residues. The CDR3 nucleotides read TGTGCCATCAGCCCCGGGGGGGGCCCGTACGAGCAGTACTTC. Protein: CAISPGGGPYEQYF.

The chain recombines TRBV7-2 with TRBJ2-1; D uncertain. The CDR3 totals 18 residues. Deletions cut 1 base from V and 4 bases from J, with 20 bases between. From germline, CDR1 is SGHTA and CDR2 FQGNSA. The CDR3 DNA is TGTGCCAGCAGCTTAGATTTTCCCAATGCCCTCGGGTACAATGAGCAGTTCTTC. It encodes CASSLDFPNALGYNEQFF.